The source of this T cell receptor (beta chain) is a study of CD8+ T cells in alopecia areata. The wider study: Severity among treated patients was scored by the percentage of scalp area affected.

Treatment indicated: oral pan-JAK inhibitor, 5-10 mg twice daily. cDNA serving as the sequencing template came from extracted, reverse transcribed RNA. The table came from immunoSEQ multiplex PCR; TCRdb's copy has only in-frame clones and leaves some out. The data show about 88,000 clones, about 44% seen once. Germline values: CDR1 LNHNV, CDR2 YYDKDF (reference sequence). With 7 bases removed from V and 9 bases from J, the gap between germline ends came to 18 bases. The CDR3 contains 13 residues. The sample consisted of CD8+ T cells sorted from blood, taken at week 24, from a patient treated with tofacitinib. The source is a human donor with alopecia areata. V usage is TRBV15 and J usage is TRBJ1-1; a weak D match, TRBD1 (6 bases). The CDR3 loop is CATTEGDNRKAFF. The CDR3 coding sequence is TGTGCCACCACCGAGGGGGACAACCGTAAAGCTTTCTTT.